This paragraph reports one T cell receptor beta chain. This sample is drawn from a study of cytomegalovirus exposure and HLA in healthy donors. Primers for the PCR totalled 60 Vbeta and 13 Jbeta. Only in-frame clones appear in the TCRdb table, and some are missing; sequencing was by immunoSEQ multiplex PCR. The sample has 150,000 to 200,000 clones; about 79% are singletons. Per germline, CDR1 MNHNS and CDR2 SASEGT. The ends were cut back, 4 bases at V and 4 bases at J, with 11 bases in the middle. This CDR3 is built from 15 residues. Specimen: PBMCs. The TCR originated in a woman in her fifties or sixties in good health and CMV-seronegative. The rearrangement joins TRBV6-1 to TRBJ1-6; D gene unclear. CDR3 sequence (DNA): TGTGCCAGCAGTGTAGATACAGTTTATAATTCACCCCTCCACTTT. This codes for CASSVDTVYNSPLHF.